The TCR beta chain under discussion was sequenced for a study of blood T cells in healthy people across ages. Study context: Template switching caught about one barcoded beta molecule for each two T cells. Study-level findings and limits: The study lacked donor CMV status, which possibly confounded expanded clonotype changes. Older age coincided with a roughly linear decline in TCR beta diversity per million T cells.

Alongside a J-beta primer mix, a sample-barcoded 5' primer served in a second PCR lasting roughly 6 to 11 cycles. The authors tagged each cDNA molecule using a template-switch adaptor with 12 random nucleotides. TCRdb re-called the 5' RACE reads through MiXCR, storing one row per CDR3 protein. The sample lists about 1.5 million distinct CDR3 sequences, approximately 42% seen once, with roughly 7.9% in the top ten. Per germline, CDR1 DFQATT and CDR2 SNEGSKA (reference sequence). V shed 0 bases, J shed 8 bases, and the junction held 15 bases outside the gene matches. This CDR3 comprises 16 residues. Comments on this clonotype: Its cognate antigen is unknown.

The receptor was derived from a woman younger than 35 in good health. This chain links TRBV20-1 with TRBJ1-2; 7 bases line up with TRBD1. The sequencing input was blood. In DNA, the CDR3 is TGCAGTGCTAGAGATCTTCGGAGGTTTGGACAGGACGGCTACACCTTC. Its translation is CSARDLRRFGQDGYTF.